These T cell receptor beta chains were read from a single sample in a study of cytomegalovirus exposure and HLA in healthy donors. Clones were read by immunoSEQ multiplex PCR, and TCRdb kept only the in-frame ones, dropping some. The table has roughly 250,000 clones, roughly two thirds seen once. The sample taken for sequencing was PBMCs. The receptors shown here come from a female donor in good health and CMV-seronegative. CDR3s include the opening cysteine and the closing phenylalanine or tryptophan. The order of the fields is J gene, CDR3 length, V gene, CDR3 protein.

j_gene: TRBJ1-2; len: 13; v_gene: TRBV27; CDR3aa: CASSAGLIYGYTF
j_gene: TRBJ2-7; len: 18; v_gene: TRBV28; CDR3aa: CASSLEGLAGLSSYEQYF
j_gene: TRBJ1-3; len: 15; v_gene: TRBV18; CDR3aa: CASSPVGGNGNTIYF
j_gene: TRBJ2-7; len: 14; v_gene: TRBV11-2; CDR3aa: CASSLRYQDYEQYF
j_gene: TRBJ2-2; len: 13; v_gene: TRBV10-1; CDR3aa: CASSPIASGELFF
j_gene: TRBJ1-1; len: 12; v_gene: TRBV14; CDR3aa: CASSQDAGQAFF
j_gene: TRBJ2-7; len: 12; v_gene: TRBV2; CDR3aa: CASSFLVYEQYF
j_gene: TRBJ1-3; len: 14; v_gene: TRBV29-1; CDR3aa: CSVHTGGSGTTIYF
j_gene: TRBJ2-1; len: 16; v_gene: TRBV7-9; CDR3aa: CASSQPYVDPYNEQFF
j_gene: TRBJ2-4; len: 15; v_gene: TRBV28; CDR3aa: CASSLKERRGAELYF
j_gene: TRBJ1-4; len: 16; v_gene: TRBV7-2; CDR3aa: CASSSNRGQGGEKLFF
j_gene: TRBJ1-1; len: 14; v_gene: TRBV11-3; CDR3aa: CASSLTGGVTEAFF
j_gene: TRBJ2-3; len: 16; v_gene: TRBV2; CDR3aa: CASTGRASGRWNTQYF
j_gene: TRBJ1-1; len: 14; v_gene: TRBV7-9; CDR3aa: CASSFVGGTTEAFF
j_gene: TRBJ2-3; len: 17; v_gene: TRBV21-1; CDR3aa: CASSTSGRVKGTDTQYF
j_gene: TRBJ2-7; len: 14; v_gene: TRBV27; CDR3aa: CASSLGAQPVEQYF
j_gene: TRBJ2-4; len: 13; v_gene: TRBV5-1; CDR3aa: CASSLGQGYIQYF